What follows is one TCR beta chain and its context. The antigen remains unidentified. This sample is part of a study of cytomegalovirus exposure and HLA in healthy donors. Study-level findings and limits: In an earlier analysis, about 90% or about 30%: the productive usage of most TCR beta V segments. Reported results showed that the classifier diagnosed cytomegalovirus status with high specificity and sensitivity. The authors confirmed in vitro that a few CMV-associated chains were specific for CMV antigens.

This CDR3 contains 15 residues. The V gene end was trimmed by 5 bases and the J gene end by 4 bases; junction bases not matched to a gene: 9. Germline-derived CDR1 and CDR2 are KGHSH and LQKENI. Researchers ran the PCR with 60 Vbeta and 13 Jbeta primers. Sequencing used immunoSEQ multiplex PCR; TCRdb keeps in-frame clones, though not all of them. Seen here are about 160,000 clones, about 85% observed once, and the top ten hold 1% to 1.5%. Sequencing was done on a sample of PBMCs. This receptor was identified in a man aged 45 to 65 in good health and CMV-seropositive. The chain links TRBV18 to TRBJ1-2; 8 positions agree with TRBD1. As DNA, the CDR3 is TGTGCCAGCTCAGCCCGCCGGGACAGGTTCTATGGCTACACCTTC. Amino acid sequence: CASSARRDRFYGYTF.